A single sample is the source of the 7 T cell receptor beta chains below, sequenced in a study of T-cell memory formation after mild COVID-19. MiXCR, applied by TCRdb to the 5' RACE reads, yields one record per CDR3 protein. The sample consists of about 210,000 distinct CDR3 sequences, over 9.5% of them appearing once. Sequencing input: PBMCs or a T cell subset sorted from them (not recorded which). Receptors originate from a man younger than 35 who had mild COVID-19 (a few samples of this study predate the infection). Cell type and time point are not known.

This clonotype was counted ten times or more. This sequence joins TRBV7-9 and TRBJ2-2; TRBD2 agrees at 8 bases. This CDR3 is 17 amino acids long. With 2 bases clipped from V and 0 bases from J, the junction kept 5 bases outside the gene matches. Germline-derived CDR1 and CDR2 are SEHNR and FQNEAQ (reference sequence). The CDR3 spells CASSLTAGASNTGELFF. DNA for the CDR3: TGTGCCAGCAGCTTAACAGCGGGGGCCTCGAACACCGGGGAGCTGTTTTTT.

This clonotype has a handful of counts. The chain joins TRBV7-2 to TRBJ1-5; no clear D. This CDR3 is built from 14 residues. Germline CDR1 SGHTA, CDR2 FQGNSA. Trimming shortened V by 2 bases and J by 5 bases, and 10 bases separated the two germline ends. The CDR3 sequence is CASSLRGVDQPQHF. As DNA, the CDR3 is TGTGCCAGCAGCTTACGCGGGGTGGATCAGCCCCAGCATTTT.

The chain recombines TRBV6-6 with TRBJ1-2, with 7 positions matching TRBD1. V dropped 2 bases and J dropped 4; count of bases not matched to a gene: 7. CDR1 MNHNY and CDR2 SVGAGI come from the germline V gene (reference sequence). The CDR3 runs to 15 residues. The CDR3 DNA is TGTGCCAGCAGTTACGAGGCAGGGGGGTTCTATGGCTACACCTTC. The encoded protein is CASSYEAGGFYGYTF.

This clonotype was seen more than once but under ten times. A read error may be the cause here, since a much bigger clone is one base away. The chain links TRBV7-2 to TRBJ2-2, with D maybe TRBD1 (5 bases). Trimming took 1 base from V and 7 from J, leaving 7 bases between them. The CDR3 is 13 residues long. Germline V gives CDR1 SGHTA, CDR2 FQGNSA. CDR3 amino acids: CASSLVGLGELFF. The CDR3, as DNA: TGTGCCAGCAGCTTAGTGGGGCTCGGGGAGCTGTTTTTT. Full variable domain (remainder filled in from reference TRBV7-2 and TRBJ2-2): GAGVSQSPSNKVTEKGKDVELRCDPISGHTALYWYRQSLGQGLEFLIYFQGNSAPDKSGLPSDRFSAERTGGSVSTLTIQRTQQEDSAVYLCASSLVGLGELFFGEGSRLTVL.

This clonotype was observed a handful of times. V usage is TRBV7-2 and J usage is TRBJ1-2, with 10 bases fitting TRBD1. V gave up 5 bases and J gave up 8 bases; unmatched junction bases: 8. CDR1 is SGHTA and CDR2 is FQGNSA in the germline V gene. The CDR3 has 14 amino acids. CDR3 region: CASSPWTGGSGYTF. The CDR3 region has the DNA TGTGCCAGCAGCCCTTGGACAGGGGGTAGCGGCTACACCTTC.

This chain links TRBV5-1 with TRBJ2-5; 7 bases fit TRBD2. Germline CDR1 SGHRS, CDR2 YFSETQ. The trim removed 4 bases at V and 3 bases at J, leaving 9 bases unmatched. CDR3 length: 15 residues. The CDR3 spells CASSTGGGTEETQYF. In DNA, the CDR3 is TGCGCCAGCAGCACGGGGGGTGGGACGGAAGAGACCCAGTACTTC. Filled out from reference TRBV5-1 and TRBJ2-5, the complete variable domain reads KAGVTQTPRYLIKTRGQQVTLSCSPISGHRSVSWYQQTPGQGLQFLFEYFSETQRNKGNFPGRFSGRQFSNSRSEMNVSTLELGDSALYLCASSTGGGTEETQYFGPGTRLLVL.

The genes are TRBV7-9 and TRBJ2-7; weak D call: TRBD1 (6 bases). Germline V gives CDR1 SEHNR, CDR2 FQNEAQ (reference sequence). The CDR3 consists of 14 residues. The V and J ends lost 1 base and 6 bases respectively, with 13 bases between them. CDR3 in amino acids: CASSLGAMGAEQYF. The CDR3 nucleotides read TGTGCCAGCAGCTTAGGAGCCATGGGGGCCGAGCAGTACTTC.